These T cell receptor beta chains were read from a single sample in a study of cytomegalovirus exposure and HLA in healthy donors. Some clones are missing from TCRdb's copy, which holds only in-frame ones; the method was immunoSEQ multiplex PCR. The table lists fewer than 150,000 clones, about two thirds of them singletons. The sequencing input was PBMCs. The receptors derive from a woman between 40 and 50 years old in good health and CMV-seropositive. Each CDR3 is given with its conserved first and last residue. The D gene is left open where the match is weak. A clone size is listed for some rows: how often the clone was seen (once, few, many), or a class if it is expanded.

- | TRBD1 | TRBJ1-2 | TRBV9 | TGTGCCAGCAGCGTAACTGAGGACAGGGGTTTTCGGGGCTACACCTTC | CASSVTEDRGFRGYTF
- | - | TRBJ2-3 | TRBV5-1 | TGCGCCAGCAGCTTGTCCGCTCGCCTAACAGATACGCAGTATTTT | CASSLSARLTDTQYF
- | - | TRBJ2-5 | TRBV9 | TGTGCCAGCTCCAAGTCCGGAGGAGAGACCCAGTACTTC | CASSKSGGETQYF
once | - | TRBJ1-2 | TRBV6-1 | TGTGCCAGCTTTGAGGTACTTGATGGCTACACCTTC | CASFEVLDGYTF
- | - | TRBJ1-1 | TRBV7-2 | TGTGCCAGCAGCTTAGTTCAGGGGTTGACTGAAGCTTTCTTT | CASSLVQGLTEAFF
- | - | TRBJ1-5 | TRBV2 | TGTGCCAGCAGTGAATCTCCAGGGTTCGGCAATCAGCCCCAGCATTTT | CASSESPGFGNQPQHF
few | TRBD2 | TRBJ2-7 | TRBV7-2 | TGTGCCAGCAGCTTCACGGGGACTAGCCCTTACGAGCAGTACTTC | CASSFTGTSPYEQYF
- | TRBD1 | TRBJ2-7 | TRBV19 | TGTGCCAGTAGTACACAGGGGAGCTCCTACGAGCAGTACTTC | CASSTQGSSYEQYF
- | - | TRBJ2-4 | TRBV5-1 | TGCGCCAGCAGCTTGGGGCCCCAGGGTTCGAACATTCAGTACTTC | CASSLGPQGSNIQYF
few | - | TRBJ1-1 | TRBV11-2 | TGTGCCAGCAGCCCACTCACAGGGTTCGGCGAAGCTTTCTTT | CASSPLTGFGEAFF
- | TRBD1 | TRBJ1-6 | TRBV15 | TGTGCCACCAGCTATACAGGGGGCGAAAATTCACCCCTCCACTTT | CATSYTGGENSPLHF
- | - | TRBJ1-5 | TRBV5-5 | TGTGCCAGCAGCTTTTACAGGCTGGGACAGCCCCAGCATTTT | CASSFYRLGQPQHF
- | - | TRBJ1-5 | TRBV16 | TGTGCCAGCAGTAGACCGGGGGTTCGACAGCCCCAGCATTTT | CASSRPGVRQPQHF
few | - | TRBJ1-2 | TRBV19 | TGTGCCAGTAGTATCGGGTCCCCCGGCAATGGCTACACCTTC | CASSIGSPGNGYTF
- | - | TRBJ2-3 | TRBV9 | TGTGCCAGCATGCGCGGGGAACTAGATACGCAGTATTTT | CASMRGELDTQYF
- | TRBD2 | TRBJ2-7 | TRBV4-2 | TGTGCCAGCAGCCACCGACTAGCGGGGGCTCCTGCCTACGAGCAGTACTTC | CASSHRLAGAPAYEQYF
few | - | TRBJ1-2 | TRBV6-6 | TGTGCCAGCAGTCCAGGGCCGAGGGGACTAGACTATGGCTACACCTTC | CASSPGPRGLDYGYTF
- | - | TRBJ2-6 | TRBV9 | TGTGCCAGCAGCGTAGGGGCCGGGGCCAACGTCCTGACTTTC | CASSVGAGANVLTF
- | - | TRBJ2-7 | TRBV6-1 | TGTGCCAGCAGTGAAGATGTCCGCTCCTACGAGCAGTACTTC | CASSEDVRSYEQYF
- | TRBD1 | TRBJ1-5 | TRBV10-3 | TGTGCCGCCCTGCCGGGACAGGATAGCAATCAGCCCCAGCATTTT | CAALPGQDSNQPQHF
- | - | TRBJ2-7 | TRBV7-2 | TGTGCCAGCATGGGTATGGGGGGGCAGGACTCCTACGAGCAGTACTTC | CASMGMGGQDSYEQYF
- | - | TRBJ1-1 | TRBV19 | TGTGCCAGTATTCCACAGGCCAACACTGAAGCTTTCTTT | CASIPQANTEAFF
- | - | TRBJ2-7 | TRBV9 | TGTGCCAGCAGCGTAGGAGGGGGGGGGCAGTACGAGCAGTACTTC | CASSVGGGGQYEQYF
- | - | TRBJ1-1 | TRBV9 | TGTGCCAGCAGCAAATTTGTCACAGTGTCTGAAGCTTTCTTT | CASSKFVTVSEAFF
- | - | TRBJ2-3 | TRBV11-2 | TGTGCCAGCAGCCCGGTTTCCCGCACAGATACGCAGTATTTT | CASSPVSRTDTQYF
- | - | TRBJ1-5 | TRBV6-5 | TGTGCCAGCAGTCTCCGGGCCGAGGGAAGTCAGCCCCAGCATTTT | CASSLRAEGSQPQHF
- | - | TRBJ2-1 | TRBV11-2 | TGTGCCAGCAGCTTGGACAGTCGCTACAATGAGCAGTTCTTC | CASSLDSRYNEQFF
once | TRBD2 | TRBJ2-5 | TRBV4-1 | TGCGCCAGCAGCCAAGCTTCAGGACTAGCAGCTGAGACCCAGTACTTC | CASSQASGLAAETQYF
- | TRBD1 | TRBJ2-3 | TRBV9 | TGTGCCAGCAGCGTGGGACAGGGCCCTGATACGCAGTATTTT | CASSVGQGPDTQYF
- | - | TRBJ2-7 | TRBV7-8 | TGTGCCAGCAGCTCTGAAGACAGGCTATACGAGCAGTACTTC | CASSSEDRLYEQYF
- | - | TRBJ2-3 | TRBV20-1 | TGCAGTGCACACGGGGTAGATACGCAGTATTTT | CSAHGVDTQYF
once | TRBD1 | TRBJ2-2 | TRBV5-1 | TGCGCCAGCGAGCAGGGGGCGAGCACCGGGGAGCTGTTTTTT | CASEQGASTGELFF
- | - | TRBJ1-2 | TRBV6-1 | TGTGCCAGCAGTGAAGGGGGAGCCTCTAACTATGGCTACACCTTC | CASSEGGASNYGYTF
- | TRBD1 | TRBJ2-3 | TRBV5-1 | TGCGCCAGCAGCCCCACCCCTGGTGGACAGGGGGGTACGGATACGCAGTATTTT | CASSPTPGGQGGTDTQYF
- | TRBD1 | TRBJ2-7 | TRBV5-1 | TGCGCCAGCAGTCCGAGGACCGGACAGGGGGACCACGAGCAGTACTTC | CASSPRTGQGDHEQYF
- | - | TRBJ1-5 | TRBV28 | TGTGCCAGCAAGGCGGGTGGAAATCAGCCCCAGCATTTT | CASKAGGNQPQHF
- | - | TRBJ1-5 | TRBV6-5 | TGTGCCAGCCGGGGGGACGGCAATCAGCCCCAGCATTTT | CASRGDGNQPQHF
- | - | TRBJ1-3 | TRBV18 | TGTGCCAGCTCACCAGGGGGCCGGGACACCATATATTTT | CASSPGGRDTIYF
- | TRBD1 | TRBJ1-6 | TRBV10-3 | TGTGCCGTTCCGGGACAGTGGGATTCACCCCTCCACTTT | CAVPGQWDSPLHF
- | TRBD1 | TRBJ2-6 | TRBV18 | TGTGCCAGCTCACCTGGGACAGCCTCTGGGGCCAACGTCCTGACTTTC | CASSPGTASGANVLTF
few | TRBD2 | TRBJ2-5 | TRBV7-9 | TGTGCCAGCAGCGCAAGGCTAGCGGGGGGGCCGGGAGAGACCCAGTACTTC | CASSARLAGGPGETQYF
once | - | TRBJ1-5 | TRBV7-9 | TGTGCCAGCAGCATGGGGAGGGACGGTTACAATCAGCCCCAGCATTTT | CASSMGRDGYNQPQHF
- | TRBD1 | TRBJ1-5 | TRBV2 | TGTGCCAGCAGTGAAGAGGGGGCAGCTATGCCCCAGCATTTT | CASSEEGAAMPQHF
- | - | TRBJ1-5 | TRBV5-1 | TGCGCCAGCAGTCAGGGGCCAGAGCAGCCCCAGCATTTT | CASSQGPEQPQHF
- | TRBD2 | TRBJ2-1 | TRBV6-5 | TGTGCCAGCAGTTACGCCGGGACTAGCGGGGTAGGGCAGTTCTTC | CASSYAGTSGVGQFF
- | TRBD2 | TRBJ2-3 | TRBV25-1 | TGTGCCTTCAATCGGGGGGTGAGCACAGATACGCAGTATTTT | CAFNRGVSTDTQYF
once | TRBD1 | TRBJ1-1 | TRBV11-3 | TGTGCCAGCAGCTTAGTACAGGGGAGCACTGAAGCTTTCTTT | CASSLVQGSTEAFF
- | - | TRBJ1-2 | TRBV7-2 | TGTGCCAGCAGACCCCCCGGTAGGGGAAGGGATGGCTACACCTTC | CASRPPGRGRDGYTF
- | TRBD2 | TRBJ2-3 | TRBV29-1 | TGCAGCGTTGGGCCTAGCGGGGATACAGATACGCAGTATTTT | CSVGPSGDTDTQYF
- | - | TRBJ1-1 | TRBV18 | TGTGCCAGCTCGGGGGGGGCCACAGGGACCACTGAAGCTTTCTTT | CASSGGATGTTEAFF
- | - | TRBJ1-5 | TRBV7-6 | TGTGCCAGCAGCTTAGGGCATGGCAGCAATCAGCCCCAGCATTTT | CASSLGHGSNQPQHF
- | - | TRBJ2-1 | TRBV5-1 | TGCGCCAGCAGCTTTTTTGGGGGGGGCGGTGATGAGCAGTTCTTC | CASSFFGGGGDEQFF
- | TRBD1 | TRBJ2-7 | TRBV18 | TGTGCCAGCTCACCACCCCCGGACAGGAGCGAGCAGTACTTC | CASSPPPDRSEQYF
few | - | TRBJ1-2 | TRBV18 | TGTGCCAGCTCACTAAGCCAGGGGCAGGGTGGCTACACCTTC | CASSLSQGQGGYTF
- | TRBD2 | TRBJ2-2 | TRBV7-6 | TGTGCCAGCAGCCCCCGACTAGCGGGGGCCGGGGAGCTGTTTTTT | CASSPRLAGAGELFF